Below are 12 T cell receptor beta chains sequenced from a single sample in a study of T cell clones after liver transplantation. The assay was immunoSEQ multiplex PCR, and TCRdb's table has in-frame clones only and misses some. The table records around 100,000 clones, approximately 79% of them present only once. This sample comprised CD4+ T cells from blood, obtained approximately 43 months after liver transplant. Receptor source: a human patient who received a liver transplant. Some T cells may be supplied by the graft donor.

The genes are TRBV5-1 and TRBJ1-5; D uncertain. Germline values: CDR1 SGHRS, CDR2 YFSETQ. The CDR3 covers 15 residues. Between the trimmed V and J ends, which lost 0 bases and 1 base, there was a span of 8 bases. CDR3 loop: CASSLGLDSNQPQHF. CDR3 nucleotide sequence: TGCGCCAGCAGCTTGGGGTTGGACAGCAATCAGCCCCAGCATTTT.

The chain has TRBV7-2 and TRBJ2-1, with TRBD2 identical over 9 bases. There are 16 residues in the CDR3. Trimming at V came to 8 bases and at J to 9 bases, leaving 17 bases not matched to a gene. Germline V gives CDR1 SGHTA, CDR2 FQGNSA. In DNA, the CDR3 is TGTGCCAGCGGACGAGCGGGGGGCGGGAGTTCGGCTGAGCAGTTCTTC. It yields the protein CASGRAGGGSSAEQFF.

The chain links TRBV2 to TRBJ1-1; 8 positions match TRBD1. This CDR3 contains 15 residues. Trimming took 4 bases from V and 5 from J; bases not matched to a gene: 9. Germline CDR1 is SNHLY and CDR2 is FYNNEI. The DNA for the CDR3 is TGTGCCAGCAGTGGGGCCCAGGGGGCGCGAACTGAAGCTTTCTTT. This gives the protein CASSGAQGARTEAFF.

The chain carries TRBV6-1 and TRBJ2-7, with TRBD2 as a possible D gene (5 bases). The CDR3 consists of 13 residues. Looked up from germline, CDR1 is MNHNS and CDR2 is SASEGT. The V and J ends lost 7 bases and 2 bases respectively, with 12 bases between them. CDR3 in amino acids: CASTRNGAYEQYF. CDR3 bases: TGTGCCAGCACCCGAAACGGGGCCTACGAGCAGTACTTC.

The chain has TRBV19 and TRBJ2-3, with D maybe TRBD1 (6 bases). Germline CDR1 LNHDA, CDR2 SQIVND (reference sequence). Trimming cost V 5 bases and J 0 bases, with 15 bases left between them. The CDR3 runs 16 residues. This CDR3 is CASSPTGTKSTDTQYF. As DNA, the CDR3 is TGTGCCAGTAGTCCTACAGGGACAAAAAGCACAGATACGCAGTATTTT.

This chain links TRBV4-2 with TRBJ1-1, with D uncertain. Trimming stripped 4 bases from V and 2 bases from J, with 8 bases between. Germline assignment: CDR1 LGHNA and CDR2 YNFKEQ. CDR3 size: 13 residues. The CDR3 here is CASSLRDNTEAFF. CDR3 DNA sequence: TGTGCCAGCAGCCTCCGGGATAACACTGAAGCTTTCTTT.

This clone was observed a single time. The V and J genes are TRBV30 and TRBJ2-7; the D gene is possibly TRBD2 (6 bases). V was trimmed by 8 bases and J by 0 bases, leaving 23 bases between them. CDR1 and CDR2 from the germline V gene are GTSNPN and SVGIG (reference sequence). The CDR3 contains 16 residues. The CDR3 is CATTQGVGGSSYEQYF. CDR3 sequence (DNA): TGTGCCACCACCCAGGGAGTGGGAGGAAGCTCCTACGAGCAGTACTTC. Using reference TRBV30 and TRBJ2-7 for the parts outside the CDR3, the full variable domain is SQTIHQWPATLVQPVGSPLSLECTVEGTSNPNLYWYRQAAGRGLQLLFYSVGIGQISSEVPQNLSASRPQDRQFILSSKKLLLSDSGFYLCATTQGVGGSSYEQYFGPGTRLTVT.

This clone was recorded once. The CDR3 DNA follows: TGTGCCAGTAGGGAGCGGAGGAGCACAGATACGCAGTATTTT. This translates into CASRERRSTDTQYF. The chain is built from TRBV19 and TRBJ2-3; weak D call: TRBD2 (5 bases). The germline V gene encodes CDR1 LNHDA and CDR2 SQIVND (reference sequence). Deletions cut 6 bases from V and 0 bases from J, with 10 bases between. This CDR3 contains 14 residues.

The rearrangement links TRBV2 to TRBJ2-1; D may be TRBD1 (6 bases). The germline gives CDR1 SNHLY, CDR2 FYNNEI. The V end lost 6 bases, the J end lost 6 bases, and 12 bases lay between the germline ends. This CDR3 has 13 amino acids. The CDR3 region is CASSVRGINEQFF. The CDR3 coding sequence is TGTGCCAGCAGCGTAAGGGGGATCAATGAGCAGTTCTTC. The whole variable domain, filled in from reference TRBV2 and TRBJ2-1, reads EPEVTQTPSHQVTQMGQEVILRCVPISNHLYFYWYRQILGQKVEFLVSFYNNEISEKSEIFDDQFSVERPDGSNFTLKIRSTKLEDSAMYFCASSVRGINEQFFGPGTRLTVL.

This clone was counted once. The rearrangement uses TRBV18 and TRBJ2-7, with 8 bases identical to TRBD1. Germline V lookup: CDR1 KGHSH, CDR2 LQKENI. Trimming at V came to 5 bases and at J to 3 bases, leaving 3 bases not matched to a gene. CDR3 length: 13 residues. This chain's CDR3 is CASSFDRGYEQYF. The CDR3 DNA reads TGTGCCAGCTCATTCGACAGGGGCTACGAGCAGTACTTC. The full variable domain, in which reference TRBV18 and TRBJ2-7 provide the parts outside the CDR3, is NAGVMQNPRHLVRRRGQEARLRCSPMKGHSHVYWYRQLPEEGLKFMVYLQKENIIDESGMPKERFSAEFPKEGPSILRIQQVVRGDSAAYFCASSFDRGYEQYFGPGTRLTVT.

The chain carries TRBV5-4 and TRBJ2-5; D remains ambiguous. CDR3 length: 14 residues. V lost 3 bases and J lost 8, with 17 bases in between. The germline V gene has CDR1 SGHNT and CDR2 YYREEE (reference sequence). The CDR3: CASSSQNGVLTQYF. CDR3 DNA sequence: TGTGCCAGCAGCTCCCAAAACGGTGTACTAACCCAGTACTTC.

The chain uses TRBV5-5 and TRBJ1-5; possible D gene TRBD1, 5 bases. CDR1 SGHKS and CDR2 YYEKEE come from the germline V gene (reference sequence). V lost 4 bases, J lost 4 bases, and 9 bases lay in between. The length of the CDR3 is 13 residues. The chain's CDR3 is CASSLRGNQPQHF. The CDR3 region has the DNA TGTGCCAGCAGCCTGAGGGGAAATCAGCCCCAGCATTTT.